This TCR beta chain originates from a study of blood T cells in healthy people across ages. Concerning this clonotype itself: The antigen remains undetermined.

Every sample gave at least 5 micrograms of total RNA when it was extracted. There are 12 residues in the CDR3. V gave up 6 bases and J gave up 11 bases, with 19 bases separating them. From germline, CDR1 is SQVTM and CDR2 ANQGSEA. Points from the study as a whole: The recorded TCR beta diversity per million T cells decreased in a roughly linear manner with age.

The second PCR ran about 7 to 12 cycles with a sample-barcoded 5' primer and J-beta primers. TCRdb fed the 5' RACE reads into MiXCR, producing one record per CDR3 protein. The sample yields some 640,000 distinct CDR3 sequences, about 52% seen once. The sample taken for sequencing was blood. This receptor was obtained from an older woman in good health. V is TRBV29-1 and J is TRBJ2-5, with D perhaps TRBD1 or TRBD2 (6 bases each). CDR3 DNA: TGCAGCGTAGGGGGGTCCTACAATGAGCAGTACTTC. Amino acid sequence: CSVGGSYNEQYF. The variable domain in full, with the rest retrieved from reference TRBV29-1 and TRBJ2-5, is SAVISQKPSRDICQRGTSLTIQCQVDSQVTMMFWYRQQPGQSLTLIATANQGSEATYESGFVIDKFPISRPNLTFSTLTVSNMSPEDSSIYLCSVGGSYNEQYFGPGTRLLVL.